One and the same sample provided the 29 T cell receptor beta chains below, sequenced in a study of siplizumab effects on memory and regulatory T cells. Assay: immunoSEQ multiplex PCR; the TCRdb copy retains only in-frame clones and omits some. The repertoire holds approximately 100,000 clones, with 90% to 95% as singletons. What was sequenced was non-Treg CD4+ T cells sorted from blood. The origin of the receptors is a human donor in good health.

The chain is built from TRBV6-5 and TRBJ1-2, with D uncertain. The CDR3 runs 14 residues. Per the germline V gene, CDR1 is MNHEY and CDR2 is SVGAGI. V gave up 5 bases and J gave up 3 bases, with 13 bases separating them. The CDR3 protein is CASSRKAVDYGYTF. In DNA, the CDR3 is TGTGCCAGCAGTCGTAAGGCAGTCGACTATGGCTACACCTTC.

CDR3 nucleotides: TGCAGCGTTGTCGGAAGTCGTCCCTACGAGCAGTACTTC. This sequence encodes CSVVGSRPYEQYF. The chain employs TRBV29-1 and TRBJ2-7; D gene uncertain. V was pared by 4 bases and J by 2 bases, with 12 bases between. This CDR3 has 13 amino acids. Germline V gives CDR1 SQVTM, CDR2 ANQGSEA.

This chain links TRBV6-5 with TRBJ1-1, with no clear D. CDR1 is MNHEY, CDR2 SVGAGI, per germline. V lost 11 bases and J 4 bases, leaving 17 bases between the germline ends. This CDR3 spans 13 amino acids. CDR3 residues: CAASRGVSTEAFF. The CDR3 DNA reads as TGTGCCGCCTCGCGCGGGGTATCCACTGAAGCTTTCTTT.

This clone was found once. V usage is TRBV5-6 and J usage is TRBJ2-1; 8 bases map to TRBD2. Germline lookup yields CDR1 SGHDT and CDR2 YYEEEE. CDR3 length: 15 amino acids. The junction had 8 bases not matched to a gene; V was cut back by 1 base and J by 8 bases. CDR3 in DNA: TGTGCCAGCAGCTTGTACCGGGAGGGCCCTTATGAGCAGTTCTTC. This encodes CASSLYREGPYEQFF. Combining the CDR3 with reference TRBV5-6 and TRBJ2-1 gives the whole variable domain DAGVTQSPTHLIKTRGQQVTLRCSPKSGHDTVSWYQQALGQGPQFIFQYYEEEERQRGNFPDRFSGHQFPNYSSELNVNALLLGDSALYLCASSLYREGPYEQFFGPGTRLTVL.

The chain links TRBV7-6 to TRBJ2-3, with TRBD1 as a possible D gene (5 bases). Germline CDR1 is SGHVS and CDR2 is FNYEAQ. The length of the CDR3 is 14 residues. The germline V and J ends were trimmed by 3 bases and 1 base, with 8 bases remaining between them. For the CDR3, the DNA is TGTGCCAGCAGCTTTAAACAGGGCACAGATACGCAGTATTTT. Residues: CASSFKQGTDTQYF. The complete variable domain, with remaining parts taken from reference TRBV7-6 and TRBJ2-3, reads GAGVSQSPRYKVTKRGQDVALRCDPISGHVSLYWYRQALGQGPEFLTYFNYEAQQDKSGLPNDRFSAERPEGSISTLTIQRTEQRDSAMYRCASSFKQGTDTQYFGPGTRLTVL.

This chain connects TRBV30 to TRBJ2-2, with a tentative D call TRBD2 (6 bases). Trimming removed 0 bases at V and 6 bases at J, with 8 bases between. Per the germline V gene, CDR1 is GTSNPN and CDR2 is SVGIG (reference sequence). The CDR3 has 13 residues. In nucleotides, the CDR3 is TGTGCCTGGAGTGTCCGGGGGTCCGGGGAGCTGTTTTTT. Translating gives CAWSVRGSGELFF. Drawing the rest from reference TRBV30 and TRBJ2-2, the complete variable domain is SQTIHQWPATLVQPVGSPLSLECTVEGTSNPNLYWYRQAAGRGLQLLFYSVGIGQISSEVPQNLSASRPQDRQFILSSKKLLLSDSGFYLCAWSVRGSGELFFGEGSRLTVL.

The chain is built from TRBV9 and TRBJ2-3; 8 bases are shared with TRBD2. V shed 5 bases and J 2 bases; nucleotides not matched to a gene: 16. Germline loops: CDR1 SGDLS, CDR2 YYNGEE. The CDR3 has 18 residues. CDR3 amino acids: CASSQEASGLANTDTQYF. CDR3 sequence (DNA): TGTGCCAGCAGTCAAGAGGCCTCTGGACTAGCTAACACAGATACGCAGTATTTT.

This sequence joins TRBV27 and TRBJ2-1; the D is unclear. The length of the CDR3 is 18 residues. Germline V gene data show CDR1 as MNHEY and CDR2 as SMNVEV (reference sequence). The germline V and J ends were trimmed by 0 bases and 6 bases, with 21 bases remaining between them. DNA of the CDR3: TGTGCCAGCAGTTTATCCCCCATACAGACGGGTAACGCCAATGAGCAGTTCTTC. It translates to CASSLSPIQTGNANEQFF.

Turning to this clone: The junction and the germline gene differ at one end; a read error may be behind it. The chain links TRBV5-1 to TRBJ2-7, with TRBD2 matching 11 bases. Germline CDR1 SGHRS, CDR2 YFSETQ. The CDR3 consists of 14 residues. CDR3 region: CASSGGTSGKRGHF. CDR3 coding DNA: TGCGCCAGCAGCGGAGGGACTAGCGGCAAACGGGGCCACTTC.

The genes are TRBV28 and TRBJ2-7; 9 positions match TRBD1. CDR3 length equals 15 residues. Germline V gene lookup returns CDR1 MDHEN and CDR2 SYDVKM. The J segment lost 7 bases and the V segment lost 5 bases, leaving 12 bases of the junction unmatched. The CDR3 reads CASSVPGQGRIEQYF. CDR3 nucleotide sequence: TGTGCCAGCAGTGTACCGGGACAGGGAAGGATAGAGCAGTACTTC.

This clone was recorded only once. This chain links TRBV30 with TRBJ1-4, with D maybe TRBD1 (5 bases). Between the trimmed V and J ends, which lost 8 bases and 3 bases, there was a span of 19 bases. This CDR3 region has 15 residues. Germline V gives CDR1 GTSNPN, CDR2 SVGIG (reference sequence). The CDR3 spells CAGNFRDSPNEKLFF. CDR3 nucleotide sequence: TGTGCCGGGAACTTTCGGGACTCTCCTAATGAAAAACTGTTTTTT.

The sample holds one count of this clone. The chain is built from TRBV19 and TRBJ2-5; D possibly corresponds to TRBD2 (6 bases). The J call may be in error: the DNA end matches TRBJ2-7 better. Looked up from germline, CDR1 is LNHDA and CDR2 is SQIVND (reference sequence). The CDR3 runs 14 residues. The DNA for the CDR3 is TGTGCCAGTAGTATAGCGGGAGCTCACTACGAGCAGTACTTC. It is translated as CASSIAGAHYEQYF.

The chain employs TRBV5-1 and TRBJ2-3; D remains unclear. The CDR3 is 15 amino acids. V lost 0 bases to trimming and J lost 1 base, with 9 bases between them. CDR1 and CDR2 from the germline V gene are SGHRS and YFSETQ. CDR3 region: CASSLAPAGTDTQYF. As DNA, the CDR3 is TGCGCCAGCAGCTTGGCGCCAGCCGGCACAGATACGCAGTATTTT.

With regard to this clone: The junction differs from germline at one of its ends, possibly a read error. The chain recombines TRBV5-4 with TRBJ1-1, with a tentative D call TRBD1 (5 bases). Germline CDR1 and CDR2: SGHNT and YYREEE (reference sequence). The CDR3 totals 16 residues. The DNA of the CDR3 is TGTGCCAGCACCACGTATTCCGGGACGGTGAACACTGGAGCTTTCTTT. Protein sequence: CASTTYSGTVNTGAFF.

This chain connects TRBV18 to TRBJ2-3; 8 bases fit TRBD1. V dropped 1 base and J dropped 3; count of bases not matched to a gene: 3. The germline CDR1 and CDR2 sequences are KGHSH and LQKENI. The length of the CDR3 is 15 residues. CDR3 sequence: CASSPRTGRTDTQYF. In DNA, the CDR3 is TGTGCCAGCTCACCACGGACAGGGCGAACAGATACGCAGTATTTT.

This clone occurred once. The chain carries TRBV28 and TRBJ2-7; 12 positions match TRBD2. The CDR3 length is 15 residues. V lost 6 bases and J lost 3; bases outside the gene matches: 6. Germline CDR1 is MDHEN and CDR2 is SYDVKM. This chain's CDR3 is CASRVWTSGNYEQYF. The CDR3 coding sequence is TGTGCCAGCAGGGTCTGGACTAGCGGGAACTACGAGCAGTACTTC.

The V call is TRBV10-1, the J call TRBJ1-5, with D perhaps matching TRBD1 (5 bases). The CDR3 runs 15 residues. Trimming cost V 10 bases and J 5 bases, with 21 bases left between them. CDR1 is WNHNN, CDR2 SYGVQD, per germline (reference sequence). Here the CDR3 DNA reads TGCGCCACGTTAAAACGCCAGGGAACTGATCAGCCCCAGCATTTT. The encoded protein is CATLKRQGTDQPQHF.

The genes are TRBV7-9 and TRBJ2-1; possibly TRBD1 for D (6 bases). CDR3 size: 15 residues. CDR1 and CDR2 (germline): SEHNR, FQNEAQ (reference sequence). V was trimmed by 4 bases and J by 4 bases, leaving 14 bases between them. The CDR3 sequence is CASSSYPQGYNEQFF. For the CDR3, the DNA is TGTGCCAGCAGCTCATATCCACAGGGATACAATGAGCAGTTCTTC.

This clone showed up just once. The chain recombines TRBV9 with TRBJ2-6; no clear D gene. Germline V gene sequence: CDR1 SGDLS, CDR2 YYNGEE. V lost 4 bases to trimming and J lost 0 bases, with 8 bases between them. The CDR3 has 15 residues. As DNA, the CDR3 is TGTGCCAGCAGCCTATCTGCCTCTGGGGCCAACGTCCTGACTTTC. This translates into CASSLSASGANVLTF.

The chain carries TRBV28 and TRBJ1-3; D gene ambiguous. This CDR3 region has 17 residues. Germline values: CDR1 MDHEN, CDR2 SYDVKM. The V and J ends lost 7 bases and 0 bases respectively, with 19 bases between them. The CDR3 is CASTTTEFSLSGNTIYF. CDR3 in DNA: TGTGCCAGCACCACGACCGAATTCTCACTCTCTGGAAACACCATATATTTT. Looking up the rest from reference TRBV28 and TRBJ1-3 gives the full variable domain: DVKVTQSSRYLVKRTGEKVFLECVQDMDHENMFWYRQDPGLGLRLIYFSYDVKMKEKGDIPEGYSVSREKKERFSLILESASTNQTSMYLCASTTTEFSLSGNTIYFGEGSWLTVV.

This chain links TRBV7-9 with TRBJ2-3; perhaps TRBD1 as D (5 bases). The CDR3 spans 15 residues. Trimming shortened V by 4 bases and J by 1 base, and 12 bases separated the two germline ends. Germline lookup yields CDR1 SEHNR and CDR2 FQNEAQ (reference sequence). CDR3 sequence: CASSWAIGGTDTQYF. The CDR3 nucleotides read TGTGCCAGCAGCTGGGCGATAGGGGGCACAGATACGCAGTATTTT.

V and J are TRBV5-6 and TRBJ2-2; 9 bases are a match to TRBD1. Unmatched junction bases numbered 3, after V lost 2 bases and J lost 4 bases. Germline lookup yields CDR1 SGHDT and CDR2 YYEEEE. CDR3 length: 15 residues. The CDR3 region is CASSLRDRVTGELFF. In DNA, the CDR3 is TGTGCCAGCAGCTTAAGGGACAGGGTCACCGGGGAGCTGTTTTTT.

V is TRBV19 and J is TRBJ2-3; TRBD2 matches at 12 bases. Germline values: CDR1 LNHDA, CDR2 SQIVND (reference sequence). This CDR3 is built from 17 residues. The trim removed 4 bases at V and 3 bases at J, leaving 8 bases unmatched. Here the CDR3 DNA reads TGTGCCAGTAGTACTCGACTAGCGGGAGCTTTAACAGATACGCAGTATTTT. The encoded protein is CASSTRLAGALTDTQYF.

The chain has TRBV19 and TRBJ1-5, with D tentatively TRBD1 (6 bases). Germline V gene sequence: CDR1 LNHDA, CDR2 SQIVND (reference sequence). The ends were cut back, 10 bases at V and 2 bases at J, with 18 bases in the middle. The CDR3 loop spans 15 amino acids. The CDR3 is CATTGGAGGNQPQHF. Here the CDR3 DNA reads TGTGCCACCACTGGGGGAGCAGGGGGCAATCAGCCCCAGCATTTT.

CDR3 sequence reads: CASSLARSYEQYF. Here the CDR3 DNA reads TGCGCCAGCAGCTTGGCCAGATCCTACGAGCAGTACTTC. The genes are TRBV5-1 and TRBJ2-7; D unclear. V gave up 0 bases and J gave up 1 base, with 5 bases separating them. Looked up from germline, CDR1 is SGHRS and CDR2 is YFSETQ. The CDR3 totals 13 residues.

V usage is TRBV7-9 and J usage is TRBJ2-1, with D possibly being TRBD1 or TRBD2 (5 bases each). Germline assignment: CDR1 SEHNR and CDR2 FQNEAQ (reference sequence). This CDR3 has 15 amino acids. Between the trimmed V and J ends, which lost 5 bases and 4 bases, there was a span of 15 bases. CDR3: CASSPRGVPYNEQFF. CDR3 nucleotides: TGTGCCAGCAGCCCGAGGGGCGTCCCGTACAATGAGCAGTTCTTC.

The chain recombines TRBV28 with TRBJ1-3; 9 nucleotides agree with TRBD1. The CDR3 loop spans 16 amino acids. Germline-derived CDR1 and CDR2 are MDHEN and SYDVKM. V lost 3 bases and J lost 4; bases outside the gene matches: 7. CDR3 in amino acids: CASSLWDRVHGNTIYF. In nucleotides, the CDR3 is TGTGCCAGCAGTTTGTGGGACAGGGTTCACGGAAACACCATATATTTT.

The chain couples TRBV10-2 to TRBJ2-2; D gene unclear. Germline CDR1 WSHSY, CDR2 SAAADI. This CDR3 has 16 amino acids. Trimming cost V 1 base and J 0 bases, with 9 bases left between them. For the CDR3, the DNA is TGCGCCAGCAGTGAGTGGGCAGCCGCGAACACCGGGGAGCTGTTTTTT. This gives the protein CASSEWAAANTGELFF.

This chain connects TRBV18 to TRBJ1-5; 10 nucleotides align to TRBD1. The CDR3 loop spans 14 amino acids. V dropped 5 bases and J dropped 6; count of bases not matched to a gene: 4. Germline CDR1 and CDR2: KGHSH and LQKENI. Here the CDR3 reads CASSSDRGVQPQHF. In DNA, the CDR3 is TGTGCCAGCTCATCGGACAGGGGGGTTCAGCCCCAGCATTTT.